This entry lists 9 T cell receptor beta chains sequenced from one sample in a study of blood T cell repertoires in COVID-19. Some clones are missing from TCRdb's copy, which holds only in-frame ones; the method was immunoSEQ multiplex PCR. The sample has roughly 150,000 clones; under 95% are singletons. Source material: peripheral blood. The source of these receptors is a man between 18 and 35 years old with COVID-19, enrolled during active disease.

The J gene is TRBJ1-6, the V gene TRBV5-6; 11 positions match TRBD1. The CDR3 has 15 residues. Per the germline V gene, CDR1 is SGHDT and CDR2 is YYEEEE. The V segment lost 4 bases and the J segment 6 bases; nucleotides outside the gene matches: 3. For the CDR3, the DNA is TGTGCCAGCAGCCCGGGACAGGGGGGTAATTCACCCCTCCACTTT. Protein sequence: CASSPGQGGNSPLHF.

This clone was picked up one time. At one end the junction does not follow the germline gene, possibly because of a read error. The chain employs TRBV18 and TRBJ1-4; TRBD1 matches at 8 bases. The CDR3 runs to 13 residues. Germline CDR1 is KGHSH and CDR2 is LQKENI. CDR3 DNA sequence: TGTGCCAGCTCGCAGGACAGGGACGAAAAACTGCTTTTT. Translation gives CASSQDRDEKLLF.

This clone occurred once. The chain recombines TRBV28 with TRBJ1-2; tentatively, D is TRBD1 (5 bases). V lost 6 bases to trimming and J lost 5 bases, with 16 bases between them. In germline, CDR1 is MDHEN, CDR2 SYDVKM. The CDR3 covers 14 residues. The CDR3 region has the DNA TGTGCCAGCAGCTATCGACAGCTCCTTTATGGCTACACCTTC. As protein: CASSYRQLLYGYTF.

V gene TRBV10-1 combines with J gene TRBJ2-7; the D gene is possibly TRBD1 (6 bases). From germline, CDR1 is WNHNN and CDR2 SYGVQD (reference sequence). The length of the CDR3 is 12 residues. Trimming shortened V by 6 bases and J by 6 bases, and 12 bases separated the two germline ends. CDR3 sequence: CASRGQTGEQYF. CDR3 bases: TGCGCCAGCAGAGGACAGACGGGCGAGCAGTACTTC.

V is TRBV7-2 and J is TRBJ2-7; 7 bases agree with TRBD1. V gave up 7 bases and J gave up 0 bases; unmatched junction bases: 6. The CDR3 is 14 residues long. Germline CDR1 SGHTA, CDR2 FQGNSA. The CDR3 nucleotides read TGTGCCAGCACCTTGGGACAGTTCTCCTACGAGCAGTACTTC. Encoded protein: CASTLGQFSYEQYF.

The V call is TRBV2, the J call TRBJ2-7, with 11 bases that match TRBD2. This CDR3 has 15 amino acids. The V gene's germline CDR1 is SNHLY and CDR2 FYNNEI. V lost 4 bases, J lost 5 bases, and 7 bases stayed unmatched. Written as DNA, the CDR3 is TGTGCCAGCAGTGCGCTAGCGGGAGGTATCAACGAGCAGTACTTC. Protein sequence: CASSALAGGINEQYF. The full variable domain, completed using reference TRBV2 and TRBJ2-7, is EPEVTQTPSHQVTQMGQEVILRCVPISNHLYFYWYRQILGQKVEFLVSFYNNEISEKSEIFDDQFSVERPDGSNFTLKIRSTKLEDSAMYFCASSALAGGINEQYFGPGTRLTVT.

The chain couples TRBV15 to TRBJ1-2; D gene ambiguous. CDR3 length: 13 residues. Germline lookup yields CDR1 LNHNV and CDR2 YYDKDF (reference sequence). Trimming shortened V by 7 bases and J by 4 bases, and 13 bases separated the two germline ends. The CDR3 region has the DNA TGTGCCACCACTCATGGGAGAACCTATGGCTACACCTTC. Amino acid sequence: CATTHGRTYGYTF.

This clone occurred once. This chain connects TRBV18 to TRBJ2-7; D perhaps matches TRBD2 (6 bases). CDR1 and CDR2 (germline): KGHSH, LQKENI. The CDR3 length is 13 residues. V shed 2 bases and J shed 7 bases, with 12 bases lying between them. The CDR3 DNA sequence: TGTGCCAGCTCACCAGCGGGATCGAGGGAGCAGTACTTC. Protein sequence: CASSPAGSREQYF.

This clone was counted only a few times. This rearrangement joins TRBV7-9 to TRBJ2-4; 14 bases map to TRBD2. The V gene end was trimmed by 4 bases and the J gene end by 1 base; junction bases not matched to a gene: 9. CDR3 length: 19 amino acids. The germline CDR1 and CDR2 sequences are SEHNR and FQNEAQ (reference sequence). CDR3 protein: CASSSSRTSGRSAKNIQYF. DNA of the CDR3: TGTGCCAGCAGCTCCTCGAGGACTAGCGGGAGGTCGGCCAAAAACATTCAGTACTTC.